This TCR beta chain is drawn from a study of human T cells and chemical hapten exposure. Study-level points and caveats: Each of the donors had alopecia, so their immune responses may not resemble those of healthy people.

The CDR3 is made up of 13 amino acids. Germline-derived CDR1 and CDR2 are LNHNV and YYDKDF (reference sequence). V dropped 0 bases and J dropped 10 bases, with 7 bases sitting between them. This clonotype was seen at least ten times. The antigen is not known. Time point denoted: pre-sensitization, week 0. Specified treatment: therapeutic diphenylcyclopropenone sensitization with weekly scalp DPC. Unfractionated whole blood served as the source for total RNA extraction. TCRdb itself ran the RACE reads through MiXCR, one entry per CDR3 protein. The table lists under 400,000 distinct CDR3 sequences, 5.1% of them singletons.

This material consisted of whole blood, taken in connection with sensitization to the hapten diphenylcyclopropenone (DPC). The V and J genes are TRBV15 and TRBJ1-6; D is undetermined. The clonotype comes from a woman between 45 and 60 years old with alopecia areata. Some clones in this sample may be carry-over from other donors' samples. The CDR3 nucleotides are TGTGCCACCAGCAGAGAGGGGTACTCACCCCTCCACTTT. This sequence encodes CATSREGYSPLHF.